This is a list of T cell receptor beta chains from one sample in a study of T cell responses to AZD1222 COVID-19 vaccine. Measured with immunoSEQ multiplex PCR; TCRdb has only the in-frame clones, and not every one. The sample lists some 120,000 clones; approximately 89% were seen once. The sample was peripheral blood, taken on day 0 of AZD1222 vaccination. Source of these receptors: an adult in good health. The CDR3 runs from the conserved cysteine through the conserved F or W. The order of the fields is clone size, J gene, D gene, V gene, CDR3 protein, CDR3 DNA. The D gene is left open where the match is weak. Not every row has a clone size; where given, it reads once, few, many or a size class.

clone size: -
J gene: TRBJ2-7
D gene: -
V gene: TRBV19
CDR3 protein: CASSMKGHNYEQYF
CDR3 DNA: TGTGCCAGTAGTATGAAGGGACACAACTACGAGCAGTACTTC

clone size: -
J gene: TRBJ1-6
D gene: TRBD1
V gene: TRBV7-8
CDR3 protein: CASSLASGTANNSPLHF
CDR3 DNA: TGTGCCAGCAGCTTAGCGTCTGGGACAGCTAATAATTCACCCCTCCACTTT

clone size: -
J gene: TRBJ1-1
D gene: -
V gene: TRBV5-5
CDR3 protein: CASSLASGGIRTEAFF
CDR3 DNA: TGTGCCAGCAGCTTAGCATCCGGAGGGATACGGACTGAAGCTTTCTTT

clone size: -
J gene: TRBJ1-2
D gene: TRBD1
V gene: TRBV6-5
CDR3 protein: CASSFGTEVLSYTF
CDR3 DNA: TGTGCCAGCAGTTTCGGGACAGAGGTTTTGAGCTACACCTTC

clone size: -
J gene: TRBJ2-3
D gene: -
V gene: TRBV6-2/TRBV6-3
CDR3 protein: CASSYGVAMTDTQYF
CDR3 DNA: TGTGCCAGCAGTTACGGGGTAGCGATGACAGATACGCAGTATTTT

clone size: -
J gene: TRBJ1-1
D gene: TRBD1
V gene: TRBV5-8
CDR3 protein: CASSLTLQGAGGTEAFF
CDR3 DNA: TGTGCCAGCAGCTTGACCCTACAGGGGGCAGGAGGGACTGAAGCTTTCTTT

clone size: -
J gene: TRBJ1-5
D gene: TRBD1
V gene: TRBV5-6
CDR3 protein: CASSLFTGQNNQPQHF
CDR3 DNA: TGTGCCAGCAGCTTGTTCACGGGACAGAACAATCAGCCCCAGCATTTT

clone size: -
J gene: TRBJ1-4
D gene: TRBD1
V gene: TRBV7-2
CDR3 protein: CASSLGDRFEKLFF
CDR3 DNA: TGTGCCAGCAGCTTAGGGGACAGATTTGAAAAACTGTTTTTT

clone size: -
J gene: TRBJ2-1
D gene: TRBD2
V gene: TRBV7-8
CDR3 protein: CASSSAAGAGGYNEQFF
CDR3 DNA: TGTGCCAGCAGCTCCGCCGCGGGAGCGGGGGGCTACAATGAGCAGTTCTTC

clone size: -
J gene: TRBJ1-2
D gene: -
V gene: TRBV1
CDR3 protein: CTSSQGSIGYTF
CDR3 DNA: TGCACCAGCAGCCAAGGGAGCATCGGCTACACCTTC

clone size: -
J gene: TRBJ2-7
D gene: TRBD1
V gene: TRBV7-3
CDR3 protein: CASSLNTAVRGKQYF
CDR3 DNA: TGTGCCAGCAGCTTAAATACCGCCGTCAGGGGGAAGCAGTACTTC

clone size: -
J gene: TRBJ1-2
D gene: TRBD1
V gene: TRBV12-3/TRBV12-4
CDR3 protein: CASSSGGAFGYTF
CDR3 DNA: TGTGCCAGCAGTTCAGGGGGCGCTTTTGGCTACACCTTC

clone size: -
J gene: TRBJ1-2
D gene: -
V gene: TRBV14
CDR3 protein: CASSQDIRGGGGYTF
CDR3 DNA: TGTGCCAGCAGCCAAGATATCCGGGGGGGAGGCGGCTACACCTTC

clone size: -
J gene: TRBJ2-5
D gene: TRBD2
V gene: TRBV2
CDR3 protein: CASSWTSPETQYF
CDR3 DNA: TGTGCCAGCAGCTGGACTAGTCCAGAGACCCAGTACTTC

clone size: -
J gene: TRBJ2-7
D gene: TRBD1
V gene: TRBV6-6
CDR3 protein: CASSQMGQGRNEQYF
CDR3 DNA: TGTGCCAGCAGTCAAATGGGACAGGGGAGGAACGAGCAGTACTTC

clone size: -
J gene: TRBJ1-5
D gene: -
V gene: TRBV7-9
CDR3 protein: CASSPDQGGQPQHF
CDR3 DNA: TGTGCCAGCAGCCCAGACCAAGGGGGTCAGCCCCAGCATTTT

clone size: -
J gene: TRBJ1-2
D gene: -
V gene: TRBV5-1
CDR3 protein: CASSLAAWGNYGYTF
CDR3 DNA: TGCGCCAGCAGCTTGGCGGCCTGGGGAAACTATGGCTACACCTTC

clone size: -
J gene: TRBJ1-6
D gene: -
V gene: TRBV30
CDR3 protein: CAWRMRTGGGSPLHF
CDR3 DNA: TGTGCCTGGAGGATGAGAACTGGGGGGGGTTCACCCCTCCACTTT

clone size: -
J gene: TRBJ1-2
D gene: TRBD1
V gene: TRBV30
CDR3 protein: CAWSPTGVGYTF
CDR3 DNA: TGTGCCTGGAGTCCAACAGGGGTCGGCTACACCTTC

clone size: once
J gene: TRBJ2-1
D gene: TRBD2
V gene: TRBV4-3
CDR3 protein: CASSQDPAGGSSYNEQFF
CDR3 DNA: TGCGCCAGCAGCCAAGACCCAGCGGGGGGTAGCTCCTACAATGAGCAGTTCTTC

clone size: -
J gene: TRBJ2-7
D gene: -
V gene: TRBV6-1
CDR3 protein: CASSEAGLSYEQYF
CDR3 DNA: TGTGCCAGCAGTGAAGCGGGACTTTCCTACGAGCAGTACTTC

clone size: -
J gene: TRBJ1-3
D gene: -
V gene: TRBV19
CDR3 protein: CASSPTNSGNTIYF
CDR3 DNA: TGTGCCAGTAGTCCGACGAACTCTGGAAACACCATATATTTT

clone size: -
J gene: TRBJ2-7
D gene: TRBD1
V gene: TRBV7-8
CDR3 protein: CASSLGTGGGTYEQYF
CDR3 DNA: TGTGCCAGCAGCTTAGGGACAGGGGGCGGAACCTACGAGCAGTACTTC

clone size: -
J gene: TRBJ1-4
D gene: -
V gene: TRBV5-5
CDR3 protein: CASSPRHTGGEKLFF
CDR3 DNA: TGTGCCAGCAGCCCGAGACATACGGGGGGTGAAAAACTGTTTTTT